The 10 T cell receptor beta chains reported below all come from one sample, sequenced in a study of T cell clusters in autoimmune cytopenias. Multiplex touch-down PCR amplified TRB using TRB-A and TRB-B pools in one tube. For each CDR3 protein, TCRdb gives one entry from its re-call of the multiplex PCR reads, without DNA. The sample's table shows about 5,100 distinct CDR3 sequences. TRB amplification used approximately 250 ng of peripheral blood genomic DNA. The sample also formed part of further work on T cell repertoires in aging, cancer and after chemotherapy.

Material for sequencing was peripheral blood. These receptors came from a human donor in good health.

Its frequency marks this clonotype as medium-sized. The gene calls are TRBV19 and TRBJ2-5; the D gene TCRdb calls, TRBD2, cannot be checked with no DNA. CDR1 and CDR2 from the germline V gene are LNHDA and SQIVND (reference sequence). The CDR3 covers 16 residues. Here the CDR3 reads CASSKQGEGLKETQYF.

This clonotype counts as medium-sized by frequency. This chain uses TRBV6-5 with TRBJ2-7; TCRdb's D call of TRBD1 is untestable without DNA. The CDR3 has 14 amino acids. Germline assignment: CDR1 MNHEY and CDR2 SVGAGI. CDR3 sequence: CASRGPGVSYEQYF.

The gene calls are TRBV18 and TRBJ1-1; the TRBD1 assignment by TCRdb is unverifiable without DNA. CDR1 is KGHSH, CDR2 LQKENI, per germline. This CDR3 has 15 amino acids. The CDR3 sequence: CASSPGGGYNTEAFF.

By frequency, this clonotype registers medium-sized (0.01 to 0.1%). CDR3 loop: CAWSVIEGSYTF. This chain joins TRBV30 and TRBJ1-2. The CDR3 covers 12 residues. Germline values: CDR1 GTSNPN, CDR2 SVGIG (reference sequence).

The V and J genes are TRBV5-1 and TRBJ2-7. The CDR3 covers 13 residues. CDR1 is SGHRS and CDR2 is YFSETQ in the germline V gene. The CDR3 sequence is CASSLGRSYEQYF.

The V gene is TRBV12-3 or TRBV12-4, the J gene TRBJ2-7; TCRdb proposes TRBD1, but this gene call is untestable without DNA. This CDR3 has 15 amino acids. CDR3 in amino acids: CASSPRRDVPYEQYF.

The CDR3 loop reads CASSGGGGFRTEAFF. V usage is TRBV6-1 and J usage is TRBJ1-1. Germline-derived CDR1 and CDR2 are MNHNS and SASEGT. The CDR3 covers 15 residues.

J is TRBJ2-2 and V is TRBV15; TCRdb proposes TRBD1, but this gene call is untestable without DNA. This CDR3 contains 13 residues. Germline CDR1 LNHNV, CDR2 YYDKDF (reference sequence). CDR3: CATSSRRSGELFF.

The chain uses TRBV7-9 and TRBJ1-2. CDR3 length: 14 amino acids. Germline V gene data show CDR1 as SEHNR and CDR2 as FQNEAQ (reference sequence). CDR3 protein: CASSLASLYYGYTF.

By frequency, this clonotype is medium-sized. The chain carries TRBV19 and TRBJ2-7; TCRdb outputs TRBD2, but without DNA this stays unchecked. The CDR3 extends over 14 amino acids. CDR1 LNHDA and CDR2 SQIVND come from the germline V gene (reference sequence). This CDR3 reads CASSISGPLDEQYF. Supplemented by reference TRBV19 and TRBJ2-7, the full variable domain reads DGGITQSPKYLFRKEGQNVTLSCEQNLNHDAMYWYRQDPGQGLRLIYYSQIVNDFQKGDIAEGYSVSREKKESFPLTVTSAQKNPTAFYLCASSISGPLDEQYFGPGTRLTVT.